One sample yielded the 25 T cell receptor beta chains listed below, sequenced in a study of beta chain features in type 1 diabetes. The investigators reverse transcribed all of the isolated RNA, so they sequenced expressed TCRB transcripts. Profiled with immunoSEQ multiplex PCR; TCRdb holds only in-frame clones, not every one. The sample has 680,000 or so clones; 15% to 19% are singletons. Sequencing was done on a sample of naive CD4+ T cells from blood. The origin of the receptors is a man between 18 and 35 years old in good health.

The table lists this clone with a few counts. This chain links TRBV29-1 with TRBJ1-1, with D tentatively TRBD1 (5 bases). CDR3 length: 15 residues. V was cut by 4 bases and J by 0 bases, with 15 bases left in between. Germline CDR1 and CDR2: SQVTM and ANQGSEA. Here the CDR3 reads CSVVAGTVMNTEAFF. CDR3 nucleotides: TGCAGCGTTGTGGCCGGGACGGTCATGAACACTGAAGCTTTCTTT. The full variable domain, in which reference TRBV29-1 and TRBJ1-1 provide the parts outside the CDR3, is SAVISQKPSRDICQRGTSLTIQCQVDSQVTMMFWYRQQPGQSLTLIATANQGSEATYESGFVIDKFPISRPNLTFSTLTVSNMSPEDSSIYLCSVVAGTVMNTEAFFGQGTRLTVV.

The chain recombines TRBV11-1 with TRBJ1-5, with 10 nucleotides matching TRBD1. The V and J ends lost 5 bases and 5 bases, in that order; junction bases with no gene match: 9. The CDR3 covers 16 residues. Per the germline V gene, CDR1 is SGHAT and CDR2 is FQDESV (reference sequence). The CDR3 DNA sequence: TGTGCCAGCAGCGCCGGGACAGGGGCTTTGGATCAGCCCCAGCATTTT. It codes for CASSAGTGALDQPQHF.

CDR3 in amino acids: CATLDAGADTQYF. For the CDR3, the DNA is TGTGCCACTCTGGACGCTGGCGCAGATACGCAGTATTTT. V gene TRBV6-5 combines with J gene TRBJ2-3; D gene ambiguous. This CDR3 has 13 amino acids. Trimming stripped 10 bases from V and 4 bases from J, with 15 bases between. CDR1 and CDR2 (germline): MNHEY, SVGAGI.

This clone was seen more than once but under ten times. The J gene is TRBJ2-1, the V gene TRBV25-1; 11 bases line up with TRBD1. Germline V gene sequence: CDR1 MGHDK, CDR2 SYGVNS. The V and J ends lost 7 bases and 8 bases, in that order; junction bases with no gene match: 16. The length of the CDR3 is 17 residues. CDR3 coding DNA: TGTGCCAGCAATCCCCCCCAGGGACAGGGGGGCGGGCATGAGCAGTTCTTC. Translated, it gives CASNPPQGQGGGHEQFF.

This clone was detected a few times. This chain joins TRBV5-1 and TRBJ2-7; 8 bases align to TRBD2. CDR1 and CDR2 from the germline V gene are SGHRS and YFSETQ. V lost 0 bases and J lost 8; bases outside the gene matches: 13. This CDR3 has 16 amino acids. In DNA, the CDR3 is TGCGCCAGCAGCTTGGACTTGGCGGGGGGAGCCTGGAAGCAGTACTTC. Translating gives CASSLDLAGGAWKQYF.

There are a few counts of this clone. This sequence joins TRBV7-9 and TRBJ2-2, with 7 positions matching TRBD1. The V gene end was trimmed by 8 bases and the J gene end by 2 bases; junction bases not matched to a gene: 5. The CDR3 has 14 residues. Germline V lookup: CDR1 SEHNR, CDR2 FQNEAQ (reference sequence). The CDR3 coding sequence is TGTGCCAGCCTAACAGGGGTAAACACCGGGGAGCTGTTTTTT. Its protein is CASLTGVNTGELFF.

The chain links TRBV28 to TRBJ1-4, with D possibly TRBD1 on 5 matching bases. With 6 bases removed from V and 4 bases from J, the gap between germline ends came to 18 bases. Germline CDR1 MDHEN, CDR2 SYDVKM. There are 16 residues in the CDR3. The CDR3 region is CASSTGPIRGNEKLFF. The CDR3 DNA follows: TGTGCCAGCAGCACGGGACCTATTAGGGGTAATGAAAAACTGTTTTTT.

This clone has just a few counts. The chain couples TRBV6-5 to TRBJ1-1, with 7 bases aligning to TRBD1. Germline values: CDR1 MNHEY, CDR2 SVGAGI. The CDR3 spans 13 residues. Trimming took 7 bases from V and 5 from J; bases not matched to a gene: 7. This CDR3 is CASTRGARTEAFF. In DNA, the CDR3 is TGTGCCAGCACCAGGGGGGCTCGGACTGAAGCTTTCTTT.

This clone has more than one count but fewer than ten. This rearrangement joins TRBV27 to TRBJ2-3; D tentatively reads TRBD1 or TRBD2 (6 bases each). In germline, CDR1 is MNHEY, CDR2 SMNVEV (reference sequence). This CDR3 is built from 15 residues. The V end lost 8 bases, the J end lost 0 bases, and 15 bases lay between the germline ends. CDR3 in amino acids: CASSSRGLSTDTQYF. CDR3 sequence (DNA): TGTGCCAGCTCCTCCCGGGGGCTGAGCACAGATACGCAGTATTTT.

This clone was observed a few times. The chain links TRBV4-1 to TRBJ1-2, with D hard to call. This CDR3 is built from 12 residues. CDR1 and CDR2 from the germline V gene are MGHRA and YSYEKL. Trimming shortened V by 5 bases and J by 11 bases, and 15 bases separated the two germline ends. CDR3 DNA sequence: TGCGCCAGCAGCTGGCAGAAAAGCGGGTACACCTTC. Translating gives CASSWQKSGYTF.

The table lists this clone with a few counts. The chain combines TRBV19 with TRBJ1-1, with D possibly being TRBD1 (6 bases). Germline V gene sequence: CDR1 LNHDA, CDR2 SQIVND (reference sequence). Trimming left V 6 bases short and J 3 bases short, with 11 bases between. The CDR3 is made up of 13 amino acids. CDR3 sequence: CASRRRGDTEAFF. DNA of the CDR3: TGTGCCAGTAGGAGGAGGGGGGACACTGAAGCTTTCTTT.

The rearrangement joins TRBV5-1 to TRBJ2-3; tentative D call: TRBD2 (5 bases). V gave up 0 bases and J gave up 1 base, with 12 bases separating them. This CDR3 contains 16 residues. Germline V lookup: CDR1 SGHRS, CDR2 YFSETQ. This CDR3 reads CASSLDLAVGTDTQYF. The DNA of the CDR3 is TGCGCCAGCAGCTTGGATCTAGCTGTGGGCACAGATACGCAGTATTTT. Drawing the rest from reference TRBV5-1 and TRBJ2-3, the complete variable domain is KAGVTQTPRYLIKTRGQQVTLSCSPISGHRSVSWYQQTPGQGLQFLFEYFSETQRNKGNFPGRFSGRQFSNSRSEMNVSTLELGDSALYLCASSLDLAVGTDTQYFGPGTRLTVL.

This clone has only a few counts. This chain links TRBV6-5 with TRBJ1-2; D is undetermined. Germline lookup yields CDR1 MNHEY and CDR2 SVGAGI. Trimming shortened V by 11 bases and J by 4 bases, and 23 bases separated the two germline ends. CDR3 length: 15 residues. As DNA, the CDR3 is TGTGCCGCGCGAAGCCGGGCCGCATCGTTCTATGGCTACACCTTC. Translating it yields CAARSRAASFYGYTF.

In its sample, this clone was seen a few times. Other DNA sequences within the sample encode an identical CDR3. DNA for the CDR3: TGCGCCAGCAGCTTACTAGCGGGGGGCCAAGAGACCCAGTACTTC. The encoded protein is CASSLLAGGQETQYF. The J gene is TRBJ2-5, the V gene TRBV5-1; 12 bases map to TRBD2. In germline, CDR1 is SGHRS, CDR2 YFSETQ. This CDR3 has 15 residues. The V and J ends lost 2 bases and 1 base, in that order; junction bases with no gene match: 0.

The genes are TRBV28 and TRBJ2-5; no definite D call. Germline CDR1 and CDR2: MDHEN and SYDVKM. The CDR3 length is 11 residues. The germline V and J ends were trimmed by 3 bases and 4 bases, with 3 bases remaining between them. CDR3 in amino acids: CASSFIETQYF. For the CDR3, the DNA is TGTGCCAGCAGTTTTATAGAGACCCAGTACTTC.

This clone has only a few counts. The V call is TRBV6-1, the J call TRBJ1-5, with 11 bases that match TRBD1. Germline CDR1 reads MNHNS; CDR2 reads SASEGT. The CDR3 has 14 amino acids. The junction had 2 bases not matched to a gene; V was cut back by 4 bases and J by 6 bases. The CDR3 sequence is CASSGTGGFQPQHF. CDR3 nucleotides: TGTGCCAGCAGTGGGACAGGGGGCTTTCAGCCCCAGCATTTT.

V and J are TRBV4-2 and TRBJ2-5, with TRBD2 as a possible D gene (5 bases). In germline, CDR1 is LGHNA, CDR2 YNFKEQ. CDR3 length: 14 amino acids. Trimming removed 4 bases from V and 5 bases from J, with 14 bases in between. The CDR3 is CASSRQQREETQYF. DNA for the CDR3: TGTGCCAGCAGCCGACAACAGAGGGAGGAGACCCAGTACTTC.

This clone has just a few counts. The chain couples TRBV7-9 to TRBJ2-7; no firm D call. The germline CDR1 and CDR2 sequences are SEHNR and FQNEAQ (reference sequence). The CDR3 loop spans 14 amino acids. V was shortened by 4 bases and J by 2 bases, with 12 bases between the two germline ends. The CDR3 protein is CASSSQAATYEQYF. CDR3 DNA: TGTGCCAGCAGCTCCCAGGCAGCCACCTACGAGCAGTACTTC.

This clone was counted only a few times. In nucleotides, the CDR3 is TGCGCCAGCAGCTTGGGGGGGTCCGCAAGCGCAGATACGCAGTATTTT. It translates to CASSLGGSASADTQYF. This rearrangement joins TRBV5-1 to TRBJ2-3; D is perhaps TRBD1 or TRBD2 (5 bases each). The CDR3 is 16 amino acids. Germline values: CDR1 SGHRS, CDR2 YFSETQ. Trimming shortened V by 0 bases and J by 4 bases, and 15 bases separated the two germline ends.

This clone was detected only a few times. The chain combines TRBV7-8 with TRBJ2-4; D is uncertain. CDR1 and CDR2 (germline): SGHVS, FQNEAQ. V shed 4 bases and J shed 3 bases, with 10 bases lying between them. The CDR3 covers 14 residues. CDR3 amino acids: CASSSAGSKNIQYF. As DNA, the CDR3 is TGTGCCAGCAGCTCTGCAGGCAGCAAAAACATTCAGTACTTC.

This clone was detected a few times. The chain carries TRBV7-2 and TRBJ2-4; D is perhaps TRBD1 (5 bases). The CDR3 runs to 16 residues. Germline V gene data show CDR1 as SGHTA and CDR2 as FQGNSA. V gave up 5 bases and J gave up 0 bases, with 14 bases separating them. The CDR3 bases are TGTGCCAGCAGCCATGACAGCCACTTAGCCAAAAACATTCAGTACTTC. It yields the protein CASSHDSHLAKNIQYF. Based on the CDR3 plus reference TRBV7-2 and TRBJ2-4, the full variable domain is GAGVSQSPSNKVTEKGKDVELRCDPISGHTALYWYRQSLGQGLEFLIYFQGNSAPDKSGLPSDRFSAERTGGSVSTLTIQRTQQEDSAVYLCASSHDSHLAKNIQYFGAGTRLSVL.

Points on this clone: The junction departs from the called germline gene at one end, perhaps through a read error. The CDR3 DNA sequence: TGTGCCAGCAGTTTAGGGTGGCCAAACGTTAAAGAGACCCAGTACTTC. It yields the protein CASSLGWPNVKETQYF. This chain links TRBV7-2 with TRBJ2-5, with unresolved D. Germline-derived CDR1 and CDR2 are SGHTA and FQGNSA. CDR3 length equals 16 residues.

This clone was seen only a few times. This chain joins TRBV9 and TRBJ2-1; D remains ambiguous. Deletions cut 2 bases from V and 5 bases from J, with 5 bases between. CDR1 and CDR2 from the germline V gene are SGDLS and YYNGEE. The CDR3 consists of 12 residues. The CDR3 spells CASSVIHNEQFF. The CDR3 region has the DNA TGTGCCAGCAGCGTGATCCACAATGAGCAGTTCTTC.

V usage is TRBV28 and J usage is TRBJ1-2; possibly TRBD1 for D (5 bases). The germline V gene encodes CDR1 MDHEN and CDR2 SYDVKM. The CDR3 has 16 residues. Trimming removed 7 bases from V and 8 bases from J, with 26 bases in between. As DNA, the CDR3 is TGTGCCAGCACCCAACCCTCAGGGTACCTATATCGGGGCTACACCTTC. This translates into CASTQPSGYLYRGYTF.

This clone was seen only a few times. The CDR3 loop is CSARVEAFF. The CDR3 coding sequence is TGCAGTGCTAGAGTTGAGGCTTTCTTT. This rearrangement joins TRBV20-1 to TRBJ1-1; D remains unclear. Trimming took off 1 base at V and 11 bases at J, with 5 bases between the two ends. The germline V gene has CDR1 DFQATT and CDR2 SNEGSKA (reference sequence). The CDR3 extends over 9 amino acids.